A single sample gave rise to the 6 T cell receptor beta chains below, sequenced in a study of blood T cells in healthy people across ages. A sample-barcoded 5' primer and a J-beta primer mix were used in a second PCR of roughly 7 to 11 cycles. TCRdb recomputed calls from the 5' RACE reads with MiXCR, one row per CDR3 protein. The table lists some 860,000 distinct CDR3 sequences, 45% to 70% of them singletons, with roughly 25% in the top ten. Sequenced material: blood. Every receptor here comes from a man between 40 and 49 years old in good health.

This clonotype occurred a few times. DNA for the CDR3: TGTGCCAGCAGCCTTCGGACTAGCGGGAGTAGTTCTGGGGCCAACGTCCTGACTTTC. Translating it yields CASSLRTSGSSSGANVLTF. This chain connects TRBV7-8 to TRBJ2-6, with 13 nucleotides matching TRBD2. Unmatched junction bases numbered 8, after V lost 5 bases and J lost 1 base. The CDR3 spans 19 residues. CDR1 and CDR2 from the germline V gene are SGHVS and FQNEAQ.

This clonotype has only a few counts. CDR3 coding DNA: TGCAGCGTTTCGGACAGTGGTACGGAAAACATTCAGTACTTC. This translates into CSVSDSGTENIQYF. This rearrangement joins TRBV29-1 to TRBJ2-4; D possibly corresponds to TRBD1 (6 bases). Germline CDR1 SQVTM, CDR2 ANQGSEA. The CDR3 spans 14 residues. V lost 5 bases and J 5 bases, leaving 16 bases between the germline ends.

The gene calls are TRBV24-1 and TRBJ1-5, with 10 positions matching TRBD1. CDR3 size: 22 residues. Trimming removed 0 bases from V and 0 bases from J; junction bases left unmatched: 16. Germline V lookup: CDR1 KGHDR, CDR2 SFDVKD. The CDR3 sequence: CATSDLSVFPDRGGDSNQPQHF. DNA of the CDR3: TGTGCCACCAGTGATTTGTCAGTTTTTCCGGACAGGGGGGGCGATAGCAATCAGCCCCAGCATTTT.

CDR3 sequence reads: CASFRAPETQYF. In DNA form, the CDR3 reads TGTGCCAGCTTTCGGGCTCCGGAGACCCAGTACTTC. V and J are TRBV13 and TRBJ2-5; no reliable D call. The CDR3 has 12 residues. The germline V and J ends were trimmed by 8 bases and 5 bases, with 12 bases remaining between them. Germline values: CDR1 PRHDT, CDR2 FYEKMQ (reference sequence).

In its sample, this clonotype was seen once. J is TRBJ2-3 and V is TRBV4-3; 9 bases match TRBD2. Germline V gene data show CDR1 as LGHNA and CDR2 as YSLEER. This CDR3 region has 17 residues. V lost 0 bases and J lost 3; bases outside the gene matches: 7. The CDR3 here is CASSQEGLAGVTDTQYF. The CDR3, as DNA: TGCGCCAGCAGCCAAGAGGGATTAGCGGGAGTAACAGATACGCAGTATTTT.

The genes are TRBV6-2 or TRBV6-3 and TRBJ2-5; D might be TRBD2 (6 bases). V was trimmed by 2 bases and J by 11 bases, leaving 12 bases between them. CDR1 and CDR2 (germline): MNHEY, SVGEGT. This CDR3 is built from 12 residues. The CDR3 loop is CASSYPTREQYF. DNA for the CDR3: TGTGCCAGCAGTTACCCGACACGGGAGCAGTACTTC.